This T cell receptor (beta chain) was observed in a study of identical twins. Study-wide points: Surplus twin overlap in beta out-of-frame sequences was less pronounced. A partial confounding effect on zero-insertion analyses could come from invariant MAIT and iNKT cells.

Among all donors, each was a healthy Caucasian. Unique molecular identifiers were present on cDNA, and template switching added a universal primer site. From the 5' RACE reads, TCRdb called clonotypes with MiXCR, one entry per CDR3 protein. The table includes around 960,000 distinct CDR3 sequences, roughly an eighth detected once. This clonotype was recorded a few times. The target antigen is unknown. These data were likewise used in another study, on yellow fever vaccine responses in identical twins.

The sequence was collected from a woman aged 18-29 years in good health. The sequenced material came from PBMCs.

CDR3 protein: CSVVSDLSSYNEQFF. The CDR3 DNA is TGCAGCGTTGTTTCCGATTTGAGCTCCTACAATGAGCAGTTCTTC. The rearrangement joins TRBV29-1 to TRBJ2-1; D unclear. The germline V and J ends were trimmed by 4 bases and 0 bases, with 13 bases remaining between them. The CDR3 sequence is 15 residues long. Germline V CDR1 and CDR2: SQVTM, ANQGSEA.